Described below is a single T cell receptor (beta chain) sequence and its context. Its target is unknown. TCR beta cDNA was prepared out of 450 to 500 ng total RNA by means of a constant-region primer. The TCR beta library was amplified through three nested multiplex PCR rounds in a modified ARM-PCR procedure. Researchers ran the first two PCR rounds for roughly 10 cycles each with TRBV1-TRBV30 forward primers and a C-beta reverse primer. TCRdb reprocessed the multiplex PCR reads with MiXCR, giving one entry per CDR3 protein. The repertoire holds tens of thousands of distinct CDR3 sequences, with about three quarters as singletons. V lost 0 bases to trimming and J lost 0 bases; unmatched junction nucleotides: 17. Germline loops: CDR1 MNHEY, CDR2 SVGAGI. The CDR3 contains 22 residues. RNA and DNA were co-extracted from approximately 20-30 mg of unsorted bulk tissue. This entry belongs to a study of tumor-infiltrating lymphocytes in primary liver carcinoma. Across the whole study: Productive TCRbeta read yields ran from roughly 3.9 to 6.8 million per sample and were similar between tissues. General observations from the study: In tumor-adjacent and tumor-blood pairs, overlap was lower than in tumor region pairs. The proportion of top clones found throughout all five tumor regions was only about 7-24%.

The source is a man in his forties or fifties with primary liver carcinoma and hepatitis B virus infection. Sequencing was done on a sample of liver tumor tissue from sampling region 4. The subset is: tumor region T4, right-lateral pole. The chain is built from TRBV6-5 and TRBJ2-6, with 7 bases lining up with TRBD2. CDR3 DNA sequence: TGTGCCAGCAGTTACTCTCAAACTGCCTTGACGGGAGGTTACTCTGGGGCCAACGTCCTGACTTTC. Translating it yields CASSYSQTALTGGYSGANVLTF.